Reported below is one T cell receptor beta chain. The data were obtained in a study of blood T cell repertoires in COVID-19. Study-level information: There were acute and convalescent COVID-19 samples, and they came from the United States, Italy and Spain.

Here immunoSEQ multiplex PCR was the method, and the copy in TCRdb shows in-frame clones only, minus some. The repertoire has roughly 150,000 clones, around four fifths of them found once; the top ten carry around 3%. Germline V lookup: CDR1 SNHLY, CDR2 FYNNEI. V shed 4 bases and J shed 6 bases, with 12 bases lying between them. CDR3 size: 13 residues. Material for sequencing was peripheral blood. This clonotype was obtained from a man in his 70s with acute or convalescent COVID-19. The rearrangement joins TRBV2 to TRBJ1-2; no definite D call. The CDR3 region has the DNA TGTGCCAGCAGTGGTTGGGCGGGAAATGGCTACACCTTC. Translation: CASSGWAGNGYTF.